The 9 T cell receptor beta chains listed next were all sequenced from one sample in a study of T cell responses to AZD1222 COVID-19 vaccine. Libraries were prepared by immunoSEQ multiplex PCR; TCRdb keeps only in-frame clonotypes and omits some of them. The sample lists 90,000 to 100,000 clones, approximately 81% occurring once. The sequencing here drew on peripheral blood, taken 28 days after the second AZD1222 dose. The receptors originated from an adult who received the AZD1222 COVID-19 vaccine.

J is TRBJ2-1 and V is TRBV19; D unclear. V gave up 6 bases and J gave up 7 bases, with 10 bases separating them. The V gene's germline CDR1 is LNHDA and CDR2 SQIVND (reference sequence). This CDR3 has 12 residues. CDR3: CASSPTVNEQFF. DNA of the CDR3: TGTGCCAGTAGCCCGACGGTGAATGAGCAGTTCTTC.

This clone was seen only once. This chain joins TRBV14 and TRBJ2-1; TRBD2 agrees at 12 bases. This CDR3 spans 20 amino acids. V lost 2 bases, J lost 0 bases, and 11 bases stayed unmatched. The germline V gene encodes CDR1 SGHDN and CDR2 FVKESK. This CDR3 reads CASSQKWGLAGFSSYNEQFF. CDR3 nucleotides: TGTGCCAGCAGCCAAAAGTGGGGACTAGCGGGCTTTAGCTCCTACAATGAGCAGTTCTTC.

J is TRBJ2-2 and V is TRBV7-3; 12 positions agree with TRBD2. This CDR3 has 18 residues. In germline, CDR1 is SGHTA, CDR2 FQGTGA. V dropped 0 bases and J dropped 1; count of bases not matched to a gene: 3. CDR3 region: CASSLTGLAGLNTGELFF. The CDR3 coding sequence is TGTGCCAGCAGCTTAACAGGACTAGCGGGACTGAACACCGGGGAGCTGTTTTTT. Full variable domain (remainder filled in from reference TRBV7-3 and TRBJ2-2): GAGVSQTPSNKVTEKGKYVELRCDPISGHTALYWYRQSLGQGPEFLIYFQGTGAADDSGLPNDRFFAVRPEGSVSTLKIQRTERGDSAVYLCASSLTGLAGLNTGELFFGEGSRLTVL.

This sequence joins TRBV28 and TRBJ2-5, with 8 bases aligning to TRBD1. The CDR3 has 14 residues. V lost 1 base, J lost 5 bases, and 3 bases stayed unmatched. CDR1 is MDHEN and CDR2 is SYDVKM in the germline V gene. The CDR3 region has the DNA TGTGCCAGCAGTTTATACCGACAGGGGGAGACCCAGTACTTC. Protein: CASSLYRQGETQYF.

J is TRBJ2-7 and V is TRBV10-2; D assignment may be TRBD1 or TRBD2 (6 bases each). V was cut by 4 bases and J by 5 bases, with 9 bases left in between. The CDR3 has 12 amino acids. Germline CDR1 is WSHSY and CDR2 is SAAADI. This CDR3 is CASSVGGHEQYF. CDR3 in DNA: TGCGCCAGCAGTGTGGGGGGCCACGAGCAGTACTTC.

The chain combines TRBV2 with TRBJ2-3, with 7 positions matching TRBD1. CDR1 and CDR2 (germline): SNHLY, FYNNEI. CDR3 length: 14 residues. Trimming cost V 8 bases and J 2 bases; bases outside gene matches: 7. DNA of the CDR3: TGTGCCAGCCGAAGGGGACAGCACACAGATACGCAGTATTTT. Its protein product is CASRRGQHTDTQYF.

The gene calls are TRBV6-6 and TRBJ2-1, with TRBD2 identical over 10 bases. From germline, CDR1 is MNHNY and CDR2 SVGAGI (reference sequence). The trim removed 4 bases at V and 5 bases at J, leaving 8 bases unmatched. The CDR3 contains 16 residues. The CDR3 here is CASSSPGTSVNNEQFF. The CDR3 coding sequence is TGTGCCAGCAGTTCACCCGGGACTAGCGTAAACAATGAGCAGTTCTTC.

This clone is a singleton in its sample. This chain connects TRBV30 to TRBJ2-6; no definite D call. The germline CDR1 and CDR2 sequences are GTSNPN and SVGIG (reference sequence). The V gene lost 0 bases and the J gene lost 0 bases, with 6 bases spanning the gap. The CDR3 length is 15 residues. Here the CDR3 reads CAWSVGSSGANVLTF. The CDR3, as DNA: TGTGCCTGGAGTGTAGGTTCCTCTGGGGCCAACGTCCTGACTTTC.

J is TRBJ1-5 and V is TRBV10-2; D call uncertain. The CDR3 has 14 amino acids. V was trimmed by 7 bases and J by 7 bases, leaving 17 bases between them. Per germline, CDR1 WSHSY and CDR2 SAAADI. Written as DNA, the CDR3 is TGCGCCAGCACCGAGACATTCGGTAGCCAGCCCCAGCATTTT. This gives the protein CASTETFGSQPQHF.